The present T cell receptor beta chain was sequenced within a study of cytomegalovirus exposure and HLA in healthy donors. PCR employed 60 Vbeta and 13 Jbeta primers. Clones were sequenced by immunoSEQ multiplex PCR, and TCRdb holds only the in-frame ones, with some missing. The sample lists roughly 100,000 clones, over 70% seen once, with around 5.1% in the top ten. Overall study findings and caveats: Accurate prediction of most subjects' HLA-A and HLA-B alleles from TCR beta sequences was reported. Some TCR beta chains (around 160 of them) were listed as cytomegalovirus-associated. Among CMV-associated TCR beta chains, most appeared HLA-restricted in a later analysis.

A note on this clone: Its target is unknown.

The CDR3 sequence is 13 residues long. V was trimmed by 7 bases and J by 0 bases, leaving 8 bases between them. The germline CDR1 and CDR2 sequences are SNHLY and FYNNEI. The sample comprised PBMCs. This receptor was taken from a male donor in good health and CMV-seronegative. V and J are TRBV2 and TRBJ2-3, with a tentative D call TRBD2 (5 bases). Here the CDR3 reads CASTGKSTDTQYF. The CDR3 DNA sequence: TGTGCCAGCACGGGAAAAAGCACAGATACGCAGTATTTT.